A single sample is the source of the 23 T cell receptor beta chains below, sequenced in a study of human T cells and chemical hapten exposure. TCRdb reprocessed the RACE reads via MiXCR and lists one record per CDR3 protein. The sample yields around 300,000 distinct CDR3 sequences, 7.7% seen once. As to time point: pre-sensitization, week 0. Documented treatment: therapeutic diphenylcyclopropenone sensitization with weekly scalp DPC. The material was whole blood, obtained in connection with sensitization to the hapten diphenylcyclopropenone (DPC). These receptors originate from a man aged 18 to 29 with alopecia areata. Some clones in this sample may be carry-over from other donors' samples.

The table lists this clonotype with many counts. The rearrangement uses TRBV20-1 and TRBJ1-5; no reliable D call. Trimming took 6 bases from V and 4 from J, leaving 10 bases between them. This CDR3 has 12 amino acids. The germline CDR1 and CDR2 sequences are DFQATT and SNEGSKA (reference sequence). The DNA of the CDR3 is TGCAGTGCCTTGGACGGGAATCAGCCCCAGCATTTT. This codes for CSALDGNQPQHF.

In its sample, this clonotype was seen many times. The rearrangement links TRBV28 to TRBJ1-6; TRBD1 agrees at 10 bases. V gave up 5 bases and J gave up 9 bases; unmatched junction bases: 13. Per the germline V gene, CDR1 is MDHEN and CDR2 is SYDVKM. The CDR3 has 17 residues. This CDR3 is CASSEPGQGSWGSPLHF. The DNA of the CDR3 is TGTGCCAGCAGTGAGCCGGGACAGGGGTCTTGGGGTTCACCCCTCCACTTT.

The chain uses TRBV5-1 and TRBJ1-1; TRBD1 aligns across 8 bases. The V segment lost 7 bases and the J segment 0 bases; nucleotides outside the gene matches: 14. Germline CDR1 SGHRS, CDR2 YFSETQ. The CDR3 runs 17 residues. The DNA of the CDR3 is TGCGCCAGCCGGGCGTGGACAGGGACGGGGTTGAACACTGAAGCTTTCTTT. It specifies CASRAWTGTGLNTEAFF.

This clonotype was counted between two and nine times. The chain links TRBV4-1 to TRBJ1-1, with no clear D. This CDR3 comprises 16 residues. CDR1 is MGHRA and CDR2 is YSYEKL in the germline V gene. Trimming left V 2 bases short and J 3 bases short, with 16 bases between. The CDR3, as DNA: TGCGCCAGCAGCCAAAAAACTGCGGGTAGGGACACTGAAGCTTTCTTT. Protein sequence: CASSQKTAGRDTEAFF.

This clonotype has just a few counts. CDR3 residues: CASSREEGEQFF. The CDR3 bases are TGTGCCAGCAGTCGAGAGGAGGGTGAGCAGTTCTTC. This chain joins TRBV6-1 and TRBJ2-1, with a possible D match to TRBD2 (6 bases). This CDR3 has 12 amino acids. Trimming took off 5 bases at V and 9 bases at J, with 11 bases between the two ends. CDR1 is MNHNS and CDR2 is SASEGT in the germline V gene.

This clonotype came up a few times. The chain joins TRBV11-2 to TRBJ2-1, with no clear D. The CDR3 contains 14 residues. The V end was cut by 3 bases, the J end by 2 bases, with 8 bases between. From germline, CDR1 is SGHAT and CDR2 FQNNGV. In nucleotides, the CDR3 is TGTGCCAGCAGCTTTCTTAGACCCTACAATGAGCAGTTCTTC. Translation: CASSFLRPYNEQFF.

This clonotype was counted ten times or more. This CDR3 is CASGEGAHLEQYF. DNA for the CDR3: TGTGCCAGCGGCGAGGGGGCGCATCTCGAGCAGTACTTC. The chain couples TRBV6-2 or TRBV6-3 to TRBJ2-7; TRBD1 matches at 7 bases. V was pared by 8 bases and J by 6 bases, with 10 bases of the junction left unmatched. The CDR3 has 13 residues. Germline V CDR1 and CDR2: MNHEY, SVGEGT.

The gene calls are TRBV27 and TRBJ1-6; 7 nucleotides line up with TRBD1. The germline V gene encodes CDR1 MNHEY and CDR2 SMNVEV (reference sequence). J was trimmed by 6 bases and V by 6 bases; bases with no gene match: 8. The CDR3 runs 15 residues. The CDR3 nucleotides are TGTGCCAGCAGACCGACAGGGCGGACTAATTCACCCCTCCACTTT. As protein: CASRPTGRTNSPLHF.

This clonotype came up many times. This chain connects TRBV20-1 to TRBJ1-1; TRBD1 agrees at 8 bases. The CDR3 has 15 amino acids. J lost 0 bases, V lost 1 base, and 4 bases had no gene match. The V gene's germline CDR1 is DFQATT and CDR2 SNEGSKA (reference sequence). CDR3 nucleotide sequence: TGCAGTGCTAGAGCCTTCAGGGGGCTGAACACTGAAGCTTTCTTT. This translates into CSARAFRGLNTEAFF.

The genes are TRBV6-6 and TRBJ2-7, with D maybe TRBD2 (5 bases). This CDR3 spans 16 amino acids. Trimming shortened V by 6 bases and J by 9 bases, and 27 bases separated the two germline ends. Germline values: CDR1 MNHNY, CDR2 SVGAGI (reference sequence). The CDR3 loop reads CASSPGVNGPSARQYF. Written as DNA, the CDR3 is TGTGCCAGCAGCCCCGGGGTGAACGGGCCATCTGCGCGGCAGTACTTC.

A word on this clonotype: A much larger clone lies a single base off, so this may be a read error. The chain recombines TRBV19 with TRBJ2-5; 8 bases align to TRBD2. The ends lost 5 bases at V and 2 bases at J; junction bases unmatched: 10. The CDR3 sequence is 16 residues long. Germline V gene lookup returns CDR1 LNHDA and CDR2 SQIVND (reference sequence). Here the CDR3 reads CASSPLFERGQETQYF. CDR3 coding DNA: TGTGCCAGTAGTCCCCTTTTCGAGCGGGGGCAAGAGACCCAGTACTTC.

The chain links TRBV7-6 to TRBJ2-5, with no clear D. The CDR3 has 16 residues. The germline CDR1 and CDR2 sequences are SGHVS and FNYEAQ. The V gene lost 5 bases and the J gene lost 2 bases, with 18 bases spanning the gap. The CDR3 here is CASSLSPHKWQETQYF. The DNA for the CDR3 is TGTGCCAGCAGCCTAAGCCCCCACAAGTGGCAAGAGACCCAGTACTTC.

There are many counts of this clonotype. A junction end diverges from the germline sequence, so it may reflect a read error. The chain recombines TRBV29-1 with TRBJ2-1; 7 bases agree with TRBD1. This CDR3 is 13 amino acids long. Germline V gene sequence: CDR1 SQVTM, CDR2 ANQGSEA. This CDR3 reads CSALIPLTGVHLF. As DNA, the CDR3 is TGCAGCGCGCTTATTCCATTAACAGGGGTCCATCTCTTC.

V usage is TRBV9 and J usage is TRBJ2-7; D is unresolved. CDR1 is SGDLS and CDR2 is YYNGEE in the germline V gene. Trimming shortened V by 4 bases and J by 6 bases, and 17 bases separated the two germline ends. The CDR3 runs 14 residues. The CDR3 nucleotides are TGTGCCAGCAGCCCCCGGATGGCCCCCTTCGAGCAGTACTTC. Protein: CASSPRMAPFEQYF.

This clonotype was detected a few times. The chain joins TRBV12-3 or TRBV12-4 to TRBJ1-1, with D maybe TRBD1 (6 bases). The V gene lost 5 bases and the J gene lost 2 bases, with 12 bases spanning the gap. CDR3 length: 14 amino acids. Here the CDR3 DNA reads TGTGCCAGCAGTCTCTGGACAGCTAACACTGAAGCTTTCTTT. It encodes CASSLWTANTEAFF.

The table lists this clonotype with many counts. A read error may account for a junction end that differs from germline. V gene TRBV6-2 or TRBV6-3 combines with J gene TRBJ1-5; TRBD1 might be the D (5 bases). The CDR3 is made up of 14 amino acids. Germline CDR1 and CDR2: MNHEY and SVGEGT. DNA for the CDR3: TGTGCCAGCAGCTACTACACTCAGGGCCAGCCCCAGCATTTT. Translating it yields CASSYYTQGQPQHF.

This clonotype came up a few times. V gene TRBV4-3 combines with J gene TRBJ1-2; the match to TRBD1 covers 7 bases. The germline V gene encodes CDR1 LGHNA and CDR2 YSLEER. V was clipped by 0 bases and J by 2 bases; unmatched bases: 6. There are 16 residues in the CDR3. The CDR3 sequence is CASSQEGGTVNYGYTF. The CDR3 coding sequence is TGCGCCAGCAGCCAAGAAGGGGGGACAGTGAACTATGGCTACACCTTC.

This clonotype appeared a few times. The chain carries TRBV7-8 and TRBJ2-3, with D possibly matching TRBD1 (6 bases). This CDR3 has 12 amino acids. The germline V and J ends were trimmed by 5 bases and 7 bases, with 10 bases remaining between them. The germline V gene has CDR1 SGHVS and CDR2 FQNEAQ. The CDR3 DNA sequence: TGTGCCAGCAGCCACAGGGAGAATACGCAGTATTTT. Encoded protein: CASSHRENTQYF.

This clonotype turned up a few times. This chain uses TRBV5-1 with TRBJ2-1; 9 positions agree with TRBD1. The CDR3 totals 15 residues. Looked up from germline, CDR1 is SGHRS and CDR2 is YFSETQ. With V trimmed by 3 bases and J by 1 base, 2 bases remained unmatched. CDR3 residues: CASSWGQGSYNEQFF. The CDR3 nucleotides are TGCGCCAGCAGCTGGGGACAGGGATCCTACAATGAGCAGTTCTTC.

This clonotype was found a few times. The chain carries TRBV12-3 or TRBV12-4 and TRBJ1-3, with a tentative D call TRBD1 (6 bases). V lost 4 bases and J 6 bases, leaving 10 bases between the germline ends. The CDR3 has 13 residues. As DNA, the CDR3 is TGTGCCAGCAGTTCGACAGGAGAAAACACCATATATTTT. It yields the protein CASSSTGENTIYF.

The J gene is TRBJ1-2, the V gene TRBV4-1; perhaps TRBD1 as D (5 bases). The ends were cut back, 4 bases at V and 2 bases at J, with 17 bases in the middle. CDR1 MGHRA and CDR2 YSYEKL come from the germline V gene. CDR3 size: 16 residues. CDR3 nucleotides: TGCGCCAGCAGCCCGGGACCTACCCAGAGGAACTATGGCTACACCTTC. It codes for CASSPGPTQRNYGYTF.

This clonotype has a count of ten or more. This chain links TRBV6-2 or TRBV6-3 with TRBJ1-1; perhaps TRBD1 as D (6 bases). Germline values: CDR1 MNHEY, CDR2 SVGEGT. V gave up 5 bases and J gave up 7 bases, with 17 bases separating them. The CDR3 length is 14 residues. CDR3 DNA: TGTGCCAGCAGTCGATCCGACAGGACCCGTGAAGCTTTCTTT. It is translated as CASSRSDRTREAFF.

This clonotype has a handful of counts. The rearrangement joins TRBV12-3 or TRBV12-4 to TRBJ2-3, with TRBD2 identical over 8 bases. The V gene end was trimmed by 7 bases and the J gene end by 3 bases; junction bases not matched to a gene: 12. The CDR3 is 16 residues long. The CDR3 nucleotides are TGTGCCAGCACCAACCGGGGGCGGGGGGTTACAGATACGCAGTATTTT. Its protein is CASTNRGRGVTDTQYF.